This TCR beta chain is from a study of cytomegalovirus exposure and HLA in healthy donors. In the study overall: Most genotyped donors, 75% to 85% of 300 to 400, had Caucasian-associated genetic ancestry.

The study's findings and limits: Fewer N-insertions than the roughly 670-donor mean were reportedly shown by an Asian-associated ancestry cluster in a later analysis. In a later analysis, TCR beta V- and J-gene trimming was associated with a missense DCLRE1C variant. Productive rates of about 87% or about 30% were seen for most TCR beta V segments in an earlier analysis.

13 Jbeta primers and 60 Vbeta primers were used for the PCR. Clones were sequenced by immunoSEQ multiplex PCR, and TCRdb holds only the in-frame ones, with some missing. Its listing shows under 200,000 clones. A word on this clone: Its target is unknown.

Input material: PBMCs. The sequence was obtained from a woman aged 18-30 years in good health and CMV-seropositive.

CDR3 coding DNA: TGTGCCAGCAGCTTGACAGACAGGGGGGACAATGAGCAGTTCTTC. The encoded protein is CASSLTDRGDNEQFF. The chain uses TRBV5-8 and TRBJ2-1; 9 bases line up with TRBD1. CDR3 length equals 15 residues. The germline gives CDR1 SGHTS, CDR2 YDEGEE. Germline trimming cut 1 base from V and 5 bases from J; bases unmatched to any gene: 4. The whole variable domain, remainder taken from reference TRBV5-8 and TRBJ2-1, is EAGVTQSPTHLIKTRGQQATLRCSPISGHTSVYWYQQALGLGLQFLLWYDEGEERNRGNFPPRFSGRQFPNYSSELNVNALELEDSALYLCASSLTDRGDNEQFFGPGTRLTVL.